These 32 T cell receptor beta chains share one sample of origin, sequenced in a study of T cells after yellow fever vaccination. Each CDR3 protein is one row after TCRdb ran MiXCR on the 5' RACE reads. Among 300,000 or so distinct CDR3 sequences, 10% to 15% were seen once, and the ten largest hold about 0.51%. The material sequenced was CD4+ T cells sorted from PBMCs, taken 45 days after the yellow fever booster vaccination. These receptors originate from a man aged 30-40 years who received the YFV17D yellow fever vaccine.

The rearrangement uses TRBV5-1 and TRBJ2-6; D gene uncertain. The CDR3 is made up of 15 amino acids. Germline CDR1 is SGHRS and CDR2 is YFSETQ. The V gene lost 2 bases and the J gene lost 0 bases, with 6 bases spanning the gap. CDR3 in DNA: TGCGCCAGCAGCTTCCCCCACTCTGGGGCCAACGTCCTGACTTTC. Encoded protein: CASSFPHSGANVLTF.

The chain links TRBV6-5 to TRBJ1-3; unclear D gene. Trimming removed 6 bases at V and 3 bases at J, with 12 bases between. The CDR3 consists of 14 residues. In germline, CDR1 is MNHEY, CDR2 SVGAGI. CDR3 sequence reads: CASSPVGSGNTIYF. For the CDR3, the DNA is TGTGCCAGCAGCCCGGTAGGGAGTGGAAACACCATATATTTT.

The rearrangement uses TRBV10-3 and TRBJ1-3; TRBD1 matches at 9 bases. This CDR3 is 15 amino acids long. Unmatched junction bases numbered 8, after V lost 3 bases and J lost 8 bases. Germline loops: CDR1 ENHRY, CDR2 SYGVKD. This CDR3 reads CAISESGQGRDTIYF. CDR3 DNA sequence: TGTGCCATCAGTGAAAGCGGACAGGGGCGGGACACCATATATTTT.

The sample holds many counts of this clonotype. The CDR3: CASSEGGSDYGYTF. The CDR3 region has the DNA TGTGCCAGCAGTGAAGGCGGGAGTGACTATGGCTACACCTTC. The gene calls are TRBV2 and TRBJ1-2; D gene ambiguous. Germline CDR1 reads SNHLY; CDR2 reads FYNNEI. This CDR3 is 14 amino acids long. V dropped 1 base and J dropped 3 bases, with 9 bases sitting between them. The full variable domain, its missing parts supplied by reference TRBV2 and TRBJ1-2, is EPEVTQTPSHQVTQMGQEVILRCVPISNHLYFYWYRQILGQKVEFLVSFYNNEISEKSEIFDDQFSVERPDGSNFTLKIRSTKLEDSAMYFCASSEGGSDYGYTFGSGTRLTVV.

Only a few counts were recorded for this clonotype. V and J are TRBV20-1 and TRBJ1-2, with D uncertain. V lost 0 bases and J lost 4, with 9 bases in between. The CDR3 extends over 13 amino acids. Germline CDR1 DFQATT, CDR2 SNEGSKA (reference sequence). The CDR3 is CSARDTDGYGYTF. The CDR3 coding sequence is TGCAGTGCTAGAGATACGGACGGCTATGGCTACACCTTC.

This clonotype has a handful of counts. The V gene is TRBV9, the J gene TRBJ2-5; a weak D match, TRBD2 (5 bases). The CDR3 runs 14 residues. Germline V CDR1 and CDR2: SGDLS, YYNGEE. With 3 bases removed from V and 4 bases from J, the gap between germline ends came to 13 bases. CDR3 loop: CASSAVLAGETQYF. CDR3 sequence (DNA): TGTGCCAGCAGCGCCGTATTGGCGGGAGAGACCCAGTACTTC.

In its sample, this clonotype was seen a few times. The rearrangement links TRBV12-3 or TRBV12-4 to TRBJ2-7; D is unclear. With 5 bases removed from V and 6 bases from J, the gap between germline ends came to 11 bases. The CDR3 length is 12 residues. The CDR3 nucleotides are TGTGCCAGCAGTGTTACAATGAGCGAGCAGTACTTC. Amino acids: CASSVTMSEQYF.

The rearrangement uses TRBV20-1 and TRBJ2-1, with no clear D. Between the trimmed V and J ends, which lost 3 bases and 1 base, there was a span of 7 bases. The CDR3 has 13 amino acids. The germline CDR1 and CDR2 sequences are DFQATT and SNEGSKA (reference sequence). This CDR3 reads CSASTESYNEQFF. The CDR3 region has the DNA TGCAGTGCTAGTACTGAGTCCTACAATGAGCAGTTCTTC.

This clonotype showed up just a few times. The CDR3, as DNA: TGTGCCAGCAGTTTGCAAAGTTCTAGGGATACGCAGTATTTT. This gives the protein CASSLQSSRDTQYF. The V gene is TRBV12-3 or TRBV12-4, the J gene TRBJ2-3; D call uncertain. The CDR3 contains 14 residues. The ends were cut back, 3 bases at V and 6 bases at J, with 13 bases in the middle.

The gene calls are TRBV20-1 and TRBJ1-2, with D perhaps matching TRBD1 (6 bases). The CDR3 has 14 residues. The V gene lost 5 bases and the J gene lost 2 bases, with 15 bases spanning the gap. The germline gives CDR1 DFQATT, CDR2 SNEGSKA (reference sequence). The CDR3 protein is CSASKGTGNYGYTF. The CDR3 nucleotides are TGCAGTGCTTCGAAAGGTACAGGGAACTATGGCTACACCTTC.

The rearrangement uses TRBV3-1 and TRBJ2-5, with D perhaps TRBD2 (5 bases). Per germline, CDR1 LGHDT and CDR2 YNNKEL (reference sequence). This CDR3 spans 13 amino acids. Trimming removed 1 base at V and 6 bases at J, with 9 bases between. CDR3 DNA: TGTGCCAGCAGCCAAGCCCGCGGGCAGACCCAGTACTTC. The encoded protein is CASSQARGQTQYF.

This sequence joins TRBV6-5 and TRBJ2-7; D perhaps matches TRBD2 (7 bases). The CDR3 sequence is 15 residues long. CDR1 MNHEY and CDR2 SVGAGI come from the germline V gene. Trimming cost V 4 bases and J 3 bases, with 16 bases left between them. CDR3 protein: CASSFRRGGGYEQYF. In DNA form, the CDR3 reads TGTGCCAGCAGTTTCCGACGGGGAGGGGGCTACGAGCAGTACTTC.

The table lists this clonotype with many counts. V usage is TRBV29-1 and J usage is TRBJ2-5; a possible D gene is TRBD1 (6 bases). This CDR3 comprises 13 residues. V was cut by 6 bases and J by 4 bases, with 15 bases left in between. Germline V gene sequence: CDR1 SQVTM, CDR2 ANQGSEA. The CDR3 coding sequence is TGCAGCGTAATCGACAGGAATGGAGAGACCCAGTACTTC. Translation: CSVIDRNGETQYF. Complete variable domain (other parts from reference TRBV29-1 and TRBJ2-5): SAVISQKPSRDICQRGTSLTIQCQVDSQVTMMFWYRQQPGQSLTLIATANQGSEATYESGFVIDKFPISRPNLTFSTLTVSNMSPEDSSIYLCSVIDRNGETQYFGPGTRLLVL.

The table lists this clonotype with a few counts. The gene calls are TRBV7-2 and TRBJ2-7; D ambiguous. Between the trimmed V and J ends, which lost 1 base and 7 bases, there was a span of 11 bases. Looked up from germline, CDR1 is SGHTA and CDR2 is FQGNSA. The CDR3 is made up of 13 amino acids. CDR3: CASSLGWEYEQYF. In DNA form, the CDR3 reads TGTGCCAGCAGCTTAGGCTGGGAATATGAGCAGTACTTC.

In its sample, this clonotype was seen a few times. The genes are TRBV7-9 and TRBJ2-3; D call uncertain. Trimming pared 4 bases from V and 0 bases from J, leaving 8 bases between. The CDR3 sequence is 14 residues long. Per the germline V gene, CDR1 is SEHNR and CDR2 is FQNEAQ (reference sequence). Here the CDR3 reads CASSWDTSTDTQYF. For the CDR3, the DNA is TGTGCCAGCAGCTGGGATACTAGCACAGATACGCAGTATTTT.

The V call is TRBV7-9, the J call TRBJ2-7; no clear D. CDR3 size: 12 residues. Trimming took 7 bases from V and 9 from J, leaving 16 bases between them. The V gene's germline CDR1 is SEHNR and CDR2 FQNEAQ (reference sequence). This chain's CDR3 is CASNLQDGGQYF. The CDR3 bases are TGTGCCAGCAACCTCCAGGATGGCGGGCAGTACTTC.

This clonotype was seen only a few times. V is TRBV3-1 and J is TRBJ2-1; D call uncertain. With 3 bases removed from V and 6 bases from J, the gap between germline ends came to 6 bases. This CDR3 spans 12 amino acids. Germline values: CDR1 LGHDT, CDR2 YNNKEL (reference sequence). CDR3 in DNA: TGTGCCAGCAGCCATGTCCCCAATGAGCAGTTCTTC. This encodes CASSHVPNEQFF.

This clonotype was seen a few times. The chain combines TRBV28 with TRBJ2-1; D is uncertain. CDR1 is MDHEN and CDR2 is SYDVKM in the germline V gene. V gave up 2 bases and J gave up 13 bases, with 12 bases separating them. This CDR3 contains 12 residues. In DNA form, the CDR3 reads TGTGCCAGCAGTTTAAGCGTTGGGCATCAGTTCTTC. It specifies CASSLSVGHQFF.

This clonotype was found a few times. J is TRBJ2-7 and V is TRBV5-1; tentative D call: TRBD2 (7 bases). The CDR3 has 15 residues. Germline-derived CDR1 and CDR2 are SGHRS and YFSETQ. The V end was cut by 0 bases, the J end by 5 bases, with 15 bases between. The CDR3: CASSLGGGPRNEQYF. The CDR3 coding sequence is TGCGCCAGCAGCTTGGGGGGGGGCCCTAGGAACGAGCAGTACTTC.

The chain is built from TRBV5-6 and TRBJ2-3, with 15 bases that match TRBD2. The CDR3 contains 18 residues. The V gene's germline CDR1 is SGHDT and CDR2 YYEEEE. V gave up 4 bases and J gave up 2 bases; unmatched junction bases: 8. The CDR3 DNA sequence: TGTGCCAGCAGCCGAACCGGGACTAGCGGGAGGTACACAGATACGCAGTATTTT. It translates to CASSRTGTSGRYTDTQYF.

This clonotype appeared a few times. The V call is TRBV7-2, the J call TRBJ1-5; a weak D match, TRBD1 (6 bases). This CDR3 comprises 17 residues. From germline, CDR1 is SGHTA and CDR2 FQGNSA. Trimming took off 1 base at V and 6 bases at J, with 19 bases between the two ends. This CDR3 reads CASSLVGGQGTGQPQHF. Here the CDR3 DNA reads TGTGCCAGCAGCTTAGTAGGGGGGCAGGGAACGGGTCAGCCCCAGCATTTT.

Many counts were recorded for this clonotype. The J gene is TRBJ2-7, the V gene TRBV7-9; no reliable D call. V was pared by 5 bases and J by 3 bases, with 11 bases between. This CDR3 region has 13 residues. Germline CDR1 reads SEHNR; CDR2 reads FQNEAQ (reference sequence). The CDR3 sequence: CASSPGGRYEQYF. CDR3 DNA sequence: TGTGCCAGCAGCCCTGGTGGGCGCTACGAGCAGTACTTC. The complete variable domain, with remaining parts taken from reference TRBV7-9 and TRBJ2-7, reads DTGVSQNPRHKITKRGQNVTFRCDPISEHNRLYWYRQTLGQGPEFLTYFQNEAQLEKSRLLSDRFSAERPKGSFSTLEIQRTEQGDSAMYLCASSPGGRYEQYFGPGTRLTVT.

In this sample, this clonotype turned up a few times. The chain couples TRBV15 to TRBJ1-1; D call uncertain. Germline V gene data show CDR1 as LNHNV and CDR2 as YYDKDF (reference sequence). V lost 0 bases, J lost 4 bases, and 3 bases lay in between. This CDR3 has 12 amino acids. The CDR3 here is CATSRDSTEAFF. The CDR3 bases are TGTGCCACCAGCAGAGATTCCACTGAAGCTTTCTTT.

This clonotype was counted only a few times. The chain's CDR3 is CASSLLGQGAFGYGYTF. The CDR3 DNA follows: TGTGCCAGCAGTTTATTGGGACAGGGGGCTTTCGGCTATGGCTACACCTTC. V usage is TRBV27 and J usage is TRBJ1-2, with 12 bases aligning to TRBD1. The V segment lost 1 base and the J segment 4 bases; nucleotides outside the gene matches: 7. The CDR3 extends over 17 amino acids. Germline lookup yields CDR1 MNHEY and CDR2 SMNVEV (reference sequence).

This clonotype was observed a handful of times. The chain carries TRBV20-1 and TRBJ2-7, with 8 bases identical to TRBD1. With V trimmed by 4 bases and J by 9 bases, 11 bases remained unmatched. This CDR3 contains 13 residues. Per the germline V gene, CDR1 is DFQATT and CDR2 is SNEGSKA (reference sequence). This CDR3 reads CSAIKDRDVGQYF. CDR3 sequence (DNA): TGCAGTGCTATAAAGGACAGGGATGTTGGGCAGTACTTC.

This clonotype was counted a few times. This chain connects TRBV29-1 to TRBJ2-3; D is uncertain. V was shortened by 4 bases and J by 0 bases, with 5 bases between the two germline ends. The CDR3 is 12 amino acids. CDR1 and CDR2 (germline): SQVTM, ANQGSEA. CDR3 in amino acids: CSVASSTDTQYF. CDR3 nucleotides: TGCAGCGTTGCCTCTAGCACAGATACGCAGTATTTT.

The chain couples TRBV6-4 to TRBJ2-2; perhaps TRBD2 as D (6 bases). This CDR3 spans 14 amino acids. V was clipped by 4 bases and J by 6 bases, with 12 bases between them. The germline CDR1 and CDR2 sequences are MRHNA and SNTAGT. CDR3 amino acids: CASSGDLRSGELFF. The DNA for the CDR3 is TGTGCCAGCAGTGGGGACTTAAGGTCCGGGGAGCTGTTTTTT.

About this clonotype itself: The junction departs from the called germline gene at one end, perhaps through a read error. V usage is TRBV20-1 and J usage is TRBJ2-1; D is unclear. The germline V gene encodes CDR1 DFQATT and CDR2 SNEGSKA (reference sequence). CDR3 length: 11 residues. CDR3 nucleotide sequence: TGCGGTGCTAAGTCTTACAATGAGCAGTTCTTC. It yields the protein CGAKSYNEQFF.

This clonotype was counted between two and nine times. V and J are TRBV20-1 and TRBJ2-1; D is unclear. V was clipped by 4 bases and J by 9 bases, with 10 bases between them. This CDR3 has 11 amino acids. Germline CDR1 reads DFQATT; CDR2 reads SNEGSKA (reference sequence). Here the CDR3 DNA reads TGCAGTGCTACTGCTGGTGGTGAGCAGTTCTTC. Its translation is CSATAGGEQFF.

This chain connects TRBV12-3 or TRBV12-4 to TRBJ2-5, with D unclear. Trimming stripped 3 bases from V and 3 bases from J, with 17 bases between. CDR3 size: 16 residues. CDR3 sequence (DNA): TGTGCCAGCAGTTTCGCCAGCCAGGTCGAGGAAGAGACCCAGTACTTC. Amino acids: CASSFASQVEEETQYF.

The chain recombines TRBV4-2 with TRBJ2-3; no clear D. Trimming left V 3 bases short and J 3 bases short, with 10 bases between. Germline V CDR1 and CDR2: LGHNA, YNFKEQ. This CDR3 has 14 residues. The CDR3 nucleotides read TGTGCCAGCAGCCATGAAAGGAGTACAGATACGCAGTATTTT. Residues: CASSHERSTDTQYF.

V gene TRBV20-1 combines with J gene TRBJ2-5; D is unresolved. CDR3 size: 15 residues. V was pared by 1 base and J by 1 base, with 13 bases between. The germline CDR1 and CDR2 sequences are DFQATT and SNEGSKA (reference sequence). The CDR3 DNA sequence: TGCAGTGCTAGAGGGCCCCCGGGCAGCCAAGAGACCCAGTACTTC. Its protein is CSARGPPGSQETQYF.